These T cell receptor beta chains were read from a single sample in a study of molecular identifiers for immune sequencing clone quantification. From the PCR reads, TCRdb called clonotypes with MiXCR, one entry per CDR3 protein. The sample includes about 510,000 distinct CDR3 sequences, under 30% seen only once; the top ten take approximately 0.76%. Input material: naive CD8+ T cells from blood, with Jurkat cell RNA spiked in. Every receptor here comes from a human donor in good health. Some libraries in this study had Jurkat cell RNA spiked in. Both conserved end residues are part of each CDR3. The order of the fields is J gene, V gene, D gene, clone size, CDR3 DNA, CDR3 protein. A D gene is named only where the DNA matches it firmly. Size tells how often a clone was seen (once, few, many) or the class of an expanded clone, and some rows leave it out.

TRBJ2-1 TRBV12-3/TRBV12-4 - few TGTGCCAGCTCTACAGGGTTGTCCTACAATGAGCAGTTCTTC CASSTGLSYNEQFF
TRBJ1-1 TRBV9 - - TGTGCCAGCAGCGTAGTCAATGGAAACACTGAAGCTTTCTTT CASSVVNGNTEAFF
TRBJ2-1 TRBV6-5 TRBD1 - TGTGCCAGCAGTTACATCATAGGACAGGGGGGATCCGATGAGCAGTTCTTC CASSYIIGQGGSDEQFF
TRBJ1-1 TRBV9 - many TGTGCCAGCAGCCCTAGTGGAGTTGACACTGAAGCTTTCTTT CASSPSGVDTEAFF
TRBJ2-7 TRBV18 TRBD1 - TGTGCCAGCTCAGCGGACAGGCCCGTGGCTTTAGGGCAGTACTTC CASSADRPVALGQYF
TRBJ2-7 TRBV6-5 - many TGTGCCAGCAGTTATAGTTATGGGGCCGAGCAGTACTTC CASSYSYGAEQYF
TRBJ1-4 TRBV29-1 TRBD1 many TGCAGCGTTCACGAACAGGGGGCTGGTGAAAAACTGTTTTTT CSVHEQGAGEKLFF
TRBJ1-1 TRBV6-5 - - TGTGCCAGCACCCACGACAGCCTCACTGAAGCTTTCTTT CASTHDSLTEAFF
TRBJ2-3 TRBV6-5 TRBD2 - TGTGCCAGCAGTTCTAGCGGGACTAGAGATACGCAGTATTTT CASSSSGTRDTQYF
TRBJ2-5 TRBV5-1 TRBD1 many TGCGCCAGCAGCCCCCCGGCGTCAGGGGGCGCGGAGACCCAGTACTTC CASSPPASGGAETQYF
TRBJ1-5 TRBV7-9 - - TGTGCCAGCAGCCTAGGCACGAGCGTACCCTATAGCAATCAGCCCCAGCATTTT CASSLGTSVPYSNQPQHF
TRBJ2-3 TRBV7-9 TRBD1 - TGTGCCAGCAGCTTAGCAAGCAGGGGGCCTTTTAGAAACACAGATACGCAGTATTTT CASSLASRGPFRNTDTQYF
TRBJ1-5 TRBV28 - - TGTGCCAGCAGTTTGTTTAGAGGGGCCGATCAGCCCCAGCGTTTT CASSLFRGADQPQRF
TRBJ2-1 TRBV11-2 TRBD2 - TGTGCCAGCAGCCTTCTAGCGGGGGTCGATAATGAGCAGTTCTTC CASSLLAGVDNEQFF
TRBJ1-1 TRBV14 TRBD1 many TGTGCCAGCAGCCAGCTGTCCGGGACAGTGAACACTGAAGCTTTCTTT CASSQLSGTVNTEAFF
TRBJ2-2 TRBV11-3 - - TGTGCCAGCAGCCCCGGGGTCGGGGAGCTGTTTTTT CASSPGVGELFF
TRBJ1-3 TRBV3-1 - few TGTGCCAGCAGCCAAGATGTAAACACCATATATTTT CASSQDVNTIYF
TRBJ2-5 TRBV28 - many TGTGCCAGCAGTTTCCTCCCGGAGACCCAGTACTTC CASSFLPETQYF
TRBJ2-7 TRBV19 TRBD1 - TGTGCCACCCGACAGGGCAACTACGAGCAGTACTTC CATRQGNYEQYF
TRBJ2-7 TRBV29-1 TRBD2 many TGCAGCGTTGAAAATGGGACTAGCGGGACTTACGAGCAGTACTTC CSVENGTSGTYEQYF
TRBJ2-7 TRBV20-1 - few TGCAGTGCCAGACCAGAAAACATAGCCTACGAGCAGTACTTC CSARPENIAYEQYF
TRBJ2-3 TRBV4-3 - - TGCGCCTGCAGCCAAGACAGCACAGATACGCAGTATTTT CACSQDSTDTQYF
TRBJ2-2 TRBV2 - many TGTGCCAGAACCAGATCCGACAGTACCGGGGAGCTGTTTTTT CARTRSDSTGELFF